One T cell receptor beta chain is described in this entry. Its specificity is unknown. This clone may be a read error of a much larger clone one base away. The sample belongs to a study of liver allograft versus peripheral blood T cells. In the study overall: Transplanted-liver and recipient peripheral blood T cell receptor repertoires were compared. The study, taken as a whole, reports: Liver allograft T cell receptor repertoires were reported to differ from peripheral blood repertoires.

V lost 5 bases to trimming and J lost 7 bases; unmatched junction nucleotides: 12. This CDR3 is built from 15 residues. Germline CDR1 MNHEY, CDR2 SVGAGI. MiXCR, applied by TCRdb to the reads, yields one record per CDR3 protein. The data hold 6,500 to 9,500 distinct CDR3 sequences, with approximately 17% observed a single time. The chain joins TRBV6-5 to TRBJ1-2, with 8 nucleotides matching TRBD1. The TCR originated in a human patient who had a liver transplant. Some T cells may originate from the graft donor. The CDR3 DNA is TGTGCCAGCAGTCGAGAGGGGACAGGTGACTGTGGCTACACCTTC. Its protein product is CASSREGTGDCGYTF.